This TCR beta chain was identified in a study of shared clonotypes between healthy human individuals. V lost 7 bases to trimming and J lost 2 bases, with 9 bases between them. The CDR3 extends over 12 amino acids. Germline V lookup: CDR1 SGHTA, CDR2 FQGNSA. The assay was immunoSEQ multiplex PCR, and TCRdb's table has in-frame clones only and misses some. The sample carries some 95,000 clones, around 68% recorded once. Sequenced: memory CD8+ T cells sorted from blood. Subset reported: CD45RO+ cells pooled with CCR7-negative TemRA cells. The V call is TRBV7-2, the J call TRBJ2-7; tentatively, D is TRBD1 or TRBD2 (5 bases each). The sequence derives from a man aged 30-40 years in good health. CDR3 in DNA: TGTGCCAGCACCTCGGGGCCCTACGAGCAGTACTTC. It translates to CASTSGPYEQYF. The complete variable domain, with remaining parts taken from reference TRBV7-2 and TRBJ2-7, reads GAGVSQSPSNKVTEKGKDVELRCDPISGHTALYWYRQSLGQGLEFLIYFQGNSAPDKSGLPSDRFSAERTGGSVSTLTIQRTQQEDSAVYLCASTSGPYEQYFGPGTRLTVT.